This T cell receptor beta chain was recorded in a study of response to subunit inactivated influenza vaccine. Study results and limitations: Authors suggested each seasonal flu vaccination may recruit only limited numbers of new T cells.

One entry per CDR3 protein, called by TCRdb with MiXCR from the RT-PCR reads. The sample contains around 480,000 distinct CDR3 sequences, about 15% of which appear only once. This clonotype was seen more than once but under ten times. What it binds is unknown. Here the sequenced sample was CD4+ T cells sorted from PBMCs, taken less than 30 months after vaccination. This sequence was found in a man between 50 and 75 years old who received an inactivated influenza vaccine.

The CDR3 DNA follows: TGCAGTGCCCGCCCCTCCAAACTAGCGGGGAAGACCTACGAGCAGTACTTC. Translated: CSARPSKLAGKTYEQYF. The genes are TRBV20-1 and TRBJ2-7; 10 nucleotides align to TRBD2. With V trimmed by 6 bases and J by 2 bases, 16 bases remained unmatched. Germline CDR1 reads DFQATT; CDR2 reads SNEGSKA (reference sequence). The CDR3 has 17 amino acids.